The 2 T cell receptor beta chains below come from one sample, sequenced in a study of neurological immune-mediated disorders. Each CDR3 protein is one row after TCRdb ran MiXCR on the 5' RACE reads. The sample has tens of thousands of distinct CDR3 sequences, about a tenth seen once. The source material was PBMCs. These receptors originate from a woman aged 40 to 50 with HTLV-1-associated myelopathy (HAM/TSP).

This clonotype was recorded many times. This chain connects TRBV20-1 to TRBJ1-3; D gene ambiguous. V shed 6 bases and J shed 0 bases, with 9 bases lying between them. The CDR3 covers 13 residues. The germline CDR1 and CDR2 sequences are DFQATT and SNEGSKA (reference sequence). Written as DNA, the CDR3 is TGCAGTGCCGGACTGATCTCTGGAAACACCATATATTTT. Its translation is CSAGLISGNTIYF.

In this sample, this clonotype turned up many times. At one boundary the junction diverges from the germline segment, which might be a read error. The chain joins TRBV7-9 to TRBJ2-5; the D is unclear. The CDR3 is 12 residues long. CDR1 is SEHNR, CDR2 FQNEAQ, per germline (reference sequence). Here the CDR3 reads CASSPNQETQYF. CDR3 nucleotide sequence: TGTGCCAGCAGCCCGAACCAGGAGACCCAGTACTTC. The whole variable domain, remainder taken from reference TRBV7-9 and TRBJ2-5, is DTGVSQNPRHKITKRGQNVTFRCDPISEHNRLYWYRQTLGQGPEFLTYFQNEAQLEKSRLLSDRFSAERPKGSFSTLEIQRTEQGDSAMYLCASSPNQETQYFGPGTRLLVL.